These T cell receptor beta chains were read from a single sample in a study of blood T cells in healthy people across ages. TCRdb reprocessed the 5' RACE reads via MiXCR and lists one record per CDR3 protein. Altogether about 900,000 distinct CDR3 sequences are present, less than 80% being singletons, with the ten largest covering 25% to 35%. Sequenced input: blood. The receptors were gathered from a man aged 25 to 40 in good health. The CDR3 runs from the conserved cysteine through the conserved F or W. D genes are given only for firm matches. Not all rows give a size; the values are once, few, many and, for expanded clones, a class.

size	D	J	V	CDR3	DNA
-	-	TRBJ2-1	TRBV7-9	CASSTDLEAVETQFF	TGTGCCAGCAGCACCGACTTGGAGGCGGTAGAGACCCAGTTCTTC
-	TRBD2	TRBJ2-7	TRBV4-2	CASSHRLAGGYEQYF	TGTGCCAGCAGCCATCGCCTAGCGGGGGGCTACGAGCAGTACTTC
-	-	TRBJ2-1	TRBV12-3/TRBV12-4	CASSFPKTRDPYDEQFF	TGTGCCAGCAGTTTTCCAAAAACAAGGGACCCTTACGATGAGCAGTTCTTC
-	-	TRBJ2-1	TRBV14	CASSQVLGMSFF	TGTGCCAGCAGCCAAGTTCTGGGGATGTCGTTCTTC
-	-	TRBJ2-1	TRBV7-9	CASSPPETYNEQFF	TGTGCCAGCAGCCCCCCCGAGACCTACAATGAGCAGTTCTTC
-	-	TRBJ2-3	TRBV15	CATSQGGGLGTDTQYF	TGTGCCACCAGCCAGGGGGGTGGTCTCGGGACAGATACGCAGTATTTT
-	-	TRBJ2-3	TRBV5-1	CASSFRTDGDTQYF	TGCGCCAGCAGCTTCCGGACAGACGGAGATACGCAGTATTTT
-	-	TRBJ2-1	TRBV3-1	CASSQVRQRNEQFF	TGTGCCAGCAGCCAAGTTAGACAAAGGAATGAGCAGTTCTTC
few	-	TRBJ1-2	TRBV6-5	CASSGRGNYGYTF	TGTGCCAGCAGTGGCAGGGGCAACTATGGCTACACCTTC
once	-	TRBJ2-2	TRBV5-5	CASSWRMLDTGELFF	TGTGCCAGCAGCTGGCGGATGTTGGACACCGGGGAGCTGTTTTTT
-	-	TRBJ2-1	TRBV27	CASSTDRLPYNEQFF	TGTGCCAGCAGTACAGACAGGTTGCCCTACAATGAGCAGTTCTTC
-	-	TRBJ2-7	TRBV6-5	CASSYSGGIYEQYF	TGTGCCAGCAGTTACTCAGGCGGGATCTACGAGCAGTACTTC
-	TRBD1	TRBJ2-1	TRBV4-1	CASSRSRQGGNEQFF	TGCGCCAGCAGCCGAAGTAGACAGGGGGGGAATGAGCAGTTCTTC
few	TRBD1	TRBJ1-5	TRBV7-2	CASSAPGGSNQPQHF	TGTGCCAGCAGCGCACCAGGGGGAAGCAATCAGCCCCAGCATTTT
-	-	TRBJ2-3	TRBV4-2	CASSQGTATSTDTQYF	TGTGCCAGCAGCCAAGGGACAGCGACAAGCACAGATACGCAGTATTTT
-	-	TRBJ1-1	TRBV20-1	CSASSNNVEAFF	TGCAGTGCTAGTTCGAACAACGTTGAAGCTTTCTTT
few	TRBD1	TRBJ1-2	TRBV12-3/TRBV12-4	CASTLGGETTF	TGTGCCAGCACCCTAGGGGGCGAAACCACCTTC
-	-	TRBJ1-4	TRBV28	CATSGDLLWREKLFF	TGTGCCACCTCCGGAGACCTCCTTTGGAGGGAAAAACTGTTTTTT
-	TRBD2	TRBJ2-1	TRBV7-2	CASSLGLSGKHNEQFF	TGTGCCAGCAGCTTAGGACTTAGCGGGAAGCACAATGAGCAGTTCTTC
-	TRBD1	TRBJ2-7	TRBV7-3	CASSSHTLNRTGGEQYF	TGTGCCAGCAGCTCCCACACCCTTAACCGGACAGGGGGCGAGCAGTACTTC
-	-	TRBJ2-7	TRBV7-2	CASSPARDRPYEQYF	TGTGCCAGCAGCCCTGCGAGGGACCGCCCCTACGAGCAGTACTTC
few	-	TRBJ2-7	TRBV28	CASSGDLYYEQYF	TGTGCCAGCAGTGGGGACCTATACTACGAGCAGTACTTC
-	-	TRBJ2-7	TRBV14	CASSQETIYEQYF	TGTGCCAGCAGCCAAGAGACCATCTACGAGCAGTACTTC
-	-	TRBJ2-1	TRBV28	CASCNYNEQFF	TGTGCCAGCTGCAACTACAATGAGCAGTTCTTC
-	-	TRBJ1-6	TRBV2	CASSEEFGSPLHF	TGTGCCAGCAGTGAGGAGTTTGGGTCACCCCTCCACTTT
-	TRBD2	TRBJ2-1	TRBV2	CAISGGGDPSYNEQFF	TGTGCTATTTCCGGCGGGGGAGACCCCTCCTACAATGAGCAGTTCTTC
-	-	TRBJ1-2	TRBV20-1	CSWQGPNYGYTF	TGCAGTTGGCAGGGCCCGAACTATGGCTACACCTTC
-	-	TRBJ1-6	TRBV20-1	CSARAGGNSPLHF	TGCAGTGCTAGAGCCGGGGGTAATTCACCCCTCCACTTT
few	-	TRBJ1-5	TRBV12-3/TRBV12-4	CASSLSGHSNQPQHF	TGTGCCAGCAGTTTATCCGGGCATAGCAATCAGCCCCAGCATTTT
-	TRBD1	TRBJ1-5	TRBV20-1	CSASSDRDNQPQHF	TGCAGTGCTAGTTCGGACAGGGACAATCAGCCCCAGCATTTT
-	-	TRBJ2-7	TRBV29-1	CSGQQGNTYEQYF	TGCAGCGGCCAACAGGGTAACACCTACGAGCAGTACTTC
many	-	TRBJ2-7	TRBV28	CASSPLEAGEQYF	TGTGCCAGCAGCCCTCTGGAGGCCGGCGAGCAGTACTTC
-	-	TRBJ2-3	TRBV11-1	CASSLVGRNTDTQYF	TGTGCCAGCAGCTTAGTGGGCAGAAACACAGATACGCAGTATTTT
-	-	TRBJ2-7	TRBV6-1	CASSHRDTAYEQYF	TGTGCCAGCAGTCACCGGGACACAGCCTACGAGCAGTACTTC
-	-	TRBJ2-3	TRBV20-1	CSARERDTQYF	TGCAGTGCTAGAGAGAGAGATACGCAGTATTTT
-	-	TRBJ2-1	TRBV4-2	CASSRTGGQQSSYNEQFF	TGTGCCAGCAGCCGGACGGGGGGACAACAGAGCTCCTACAATGAGCAGTTCTTC
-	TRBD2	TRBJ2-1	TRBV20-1	CSARGLAGGRSSYNEQFF	TGCAGTGCTAGAGGACTAGCGGGGGGGCGGAGCTCCTACAATGAGCAGTTCTTC
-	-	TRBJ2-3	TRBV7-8	CAGGRDNTDTQYF	TGTGCCGGAGGGAGGGACAACACAGATACGCAGTATTTT
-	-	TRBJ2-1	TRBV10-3	CAISESTLGGGDEQFF	TGTGCCATCAGTGAGTCGACTTTGGGGGGAGGAGATGAGCAGTTCTTC
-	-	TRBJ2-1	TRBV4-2	CASSQSGPGNEQFF	TGTGCCAGCAGCCAATCAGGTCCTGGGAATGAGCAGTTCTTC
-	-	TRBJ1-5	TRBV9	CASSVGLNQPQHF	TGTGCCAGCAGCGTAGGCTTGAATCAGCCCCAGCATTTT
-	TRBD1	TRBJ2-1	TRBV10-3	CAISGTGDEQFF	TGTGCCATCAGTGGGACAGGGGATGAGCAGTTCTTC
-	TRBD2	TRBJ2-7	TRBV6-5	CASSYDVRGGGSYEQYF	TGTGCCAGCAGTTACGACGTGCGGGGGGGCGGATCCTACGAGCAGTACTTC
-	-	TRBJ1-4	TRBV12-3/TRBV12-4	CASSRTGGTNEKLFF	TGTGCCAGCAGTAGGACGGGGGGGACGAATGAAAAACTGTTTTTT
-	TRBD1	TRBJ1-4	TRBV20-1	CSAPDRQLLKNEKLFF	TGCAGTGCGCCGGACAGGCAACTTCTAAAGAATGAAAAACTGTTTTTT
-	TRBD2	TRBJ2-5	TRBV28	CASSFPTTSGGLETQYF	TGTGCCAGCAGTTTCCCCACCACTAGCGGGGGGTTGGAGACCCAGTACTTC
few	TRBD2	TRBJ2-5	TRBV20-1	CSVVPTSGGRETQYF	TGCAGTGTCGTTCCGACTAGCGGGGGTAGAGAGACCCAGTACTTC
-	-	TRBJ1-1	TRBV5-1	CASSLEAFTEAFF	TGCGCCAGCAGCTTGGAGGCTTTCACTGAAGCTTTCTTT
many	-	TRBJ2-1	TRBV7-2	CASSLFLAGSNEQFF	TGTGCCAGCAGCTTATTTCTCGCAGGAAGTAATGAGCAGTTCTTC
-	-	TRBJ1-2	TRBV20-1	CSASVNPDVGYTF	TGCAGTGCTAGCGTCAACCCGGACGTTGGCTACACCTTC